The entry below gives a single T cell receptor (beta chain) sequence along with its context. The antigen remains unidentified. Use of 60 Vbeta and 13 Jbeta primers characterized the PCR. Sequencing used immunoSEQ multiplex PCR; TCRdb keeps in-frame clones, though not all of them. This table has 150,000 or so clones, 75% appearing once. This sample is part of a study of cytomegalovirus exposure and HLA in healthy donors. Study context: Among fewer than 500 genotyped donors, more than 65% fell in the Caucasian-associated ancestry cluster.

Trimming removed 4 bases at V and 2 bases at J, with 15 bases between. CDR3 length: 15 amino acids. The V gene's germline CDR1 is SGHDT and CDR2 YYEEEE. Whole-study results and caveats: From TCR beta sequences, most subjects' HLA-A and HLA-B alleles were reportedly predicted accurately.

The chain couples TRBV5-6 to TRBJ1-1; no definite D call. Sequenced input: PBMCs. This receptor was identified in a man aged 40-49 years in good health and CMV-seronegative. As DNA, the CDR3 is TGTGCCAGCAGCCCATATACTGTGAGTAACACTGAAGCTTTCTTT. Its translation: CASSPYTVSNTEAFF.